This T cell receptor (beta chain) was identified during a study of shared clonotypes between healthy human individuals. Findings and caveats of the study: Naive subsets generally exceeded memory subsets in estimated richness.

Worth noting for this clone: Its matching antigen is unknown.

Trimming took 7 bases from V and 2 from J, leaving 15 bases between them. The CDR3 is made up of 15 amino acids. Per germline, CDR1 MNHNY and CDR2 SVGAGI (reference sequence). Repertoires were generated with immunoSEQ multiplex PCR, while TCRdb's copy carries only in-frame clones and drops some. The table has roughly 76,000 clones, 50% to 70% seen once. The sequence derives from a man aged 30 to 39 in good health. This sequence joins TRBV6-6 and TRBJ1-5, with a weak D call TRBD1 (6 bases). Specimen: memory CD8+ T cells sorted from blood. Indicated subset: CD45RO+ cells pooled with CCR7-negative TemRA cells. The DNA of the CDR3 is TGTGCCAGCAAAAGGGGGGGGGCGGGCAATCAGCCCCAGCATTTT. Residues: CASKRGGAGNQPQHF.